This T cell receptor (beta chain) was recovered during a study of cytomegalovirus exposure and HLA in healthy donors. PCR amplification relied on 60 Vbeta primers (plus 13 Jbeta primers). Sequenced by immunoSEQ multiplex PCR; TCRdb stores in-frame clones only, minus some. The sample gives about 160,000 clones, around 79% of which show up once; 2.1% is in the top ten. Findings and limits, study-wide: An ancestry cluster, one associated with Asian ancestry, reportedly showed fewer N-insertions than the approximately 670-donor mean in a later analysis.

The V end lost 10 bases, the J end lost 11 bases, and 24 bases lay between the germline ends. CDR1 is MNHEY and CDR2 is SVGAGI in the germline V gene. CDR3 size: 13 residues. This clone has more than one count but fewer than ten. Its specificity is unknown. The clonotype comes from a middle-aged man in good health and CMV-seronegative. The sample taken for sequencing was PBMCs. The genes are TRBV6-5 and TRBJ2-7; TRBD2 might be the D (5 bases). The CDR3 here is CATARRVGGWEYF. CDR3 sequence (DNA): TGTGCCACGGCGCGGCGGGTCGGAGGTTGGGAGTACTTC.